The 5 T cell receptor beta chains below were found in one sample sequenced in a study of shared clonotypes between healthy human individuals. Measured with immunoSEQ multiplex PCR; TCRdb has only the in-frame clones, and not every one. The sample comprises about 980,000 clones, over 60% of which are singletons, and over 1.3% rests with the top ten. Material for sequencing was memory CD4+ T cells sorted from blood. Specified subset: CD45RA-negative fraction. The source is a man aged 18 to 35 in good health.

The chain joins TRBV30 to TRBJ1-2; a weak D match, TRBD1 (5 bases). The CDR3 contains 16 residues. Between the trimmed V and J ends, which lost 1 base and 8 bases, there was a span of 23 bases. The germline V gene has CDR1 GTSNPN and CDR2 SVGIG (reference sequence). This CDR3 reads CAWSGGWGPYPGGYTF. The CDR3 DNA follows: TGTGCCTGGAGTGGGGGGTGGGGCCCGTATCCTGGCGGCTACACCTTC.

This chain connects TRBV19 to TRBJ1-4; D gene uncertain. Trimming pared 5 bases from V and 10 bases from J, leaving 11 bases between. CDR3 size: 12 residues. Germline-derived CDR1 and CDR2 are LNHDA and SQIVND (reference sequence). The CDR3 reads CASSLSRRKLFF. In nucleotides, the CDR3 is TGTGCCAGTAGTCTCAGCAGGCGAAAACTGTTTTTT.

The gene calls are TRBV15 and TRBJ1-5, with a weak D call TRBD1 (5 bases). Germline-derived CDR1 and CDR2 are LNHNV and YYDKDF (reference sequence). Trimming took off 0 bases at V and 3 bases at J, with 12 bases between the two ends. The CDR3 totals 16 residues. The CDR3 region has the DNA TGTGCCACCAGCAGAGATCGGGGACTCCTCAATCAGCCCCAGCATTTT. As protein: CATSRDRGLLNQPQHF.

For the CDR3, the DNA is TGTGCCAGCAGTGATTCCGGGACTAGCGGTAGGAGGGGAGAGACCCAGTACTTC. Its protein is CASSDSGTSGRRGETQYF. The chain joins TRBV6-4 to TRBJ2-5, with 11 bases lining up with TRBD2. J was trimmed by 4 bases and V by 3 bases; bases with no gene match: 13. From germline, CDR1 is MRHNA and CDR2 SNTAGT. The CDR3 runs to 18 residues.

Many counts were recorded for this clone. The gene calls are TRBV7-2 and TRBJ1-4; maybe TRBD1 (6 bases). V was trimmed by 4 bases and J by 15 bases, leaving 15 bases between them. In germline, CDR1 is SGHTA, CDR2 FQGNSA. The CDR3 sequence is 12 residues long. CDR3 region: CASSSQGGVMFF. In DNA form, the CDR3 reads TGTGCCAGCAGCTCACAGGGTGGTGTGATGTTTTTT.